This note documents a single TCR beta chain sequence. The source of the sample is a study of blood T cell repertoires in COVID-19. Whole-study context: The United States, Italy and Spain supplied acute and convalescent COVID-19 samples. Sample material is recorded as cDNA or gDNA derived from T cells, B-cell-depleted T cells, or PBMCs.

Original methodology: Estimates of nucleated cell counts were drawn from the amplification of reference gene primers. Clones were sequenced by immunoSEQ multiplex PCR, and TCRdb holds only the in-frame ones, with some missing. V, J and clone size derive from that table, while D and trimming were established from the DNA sequence. The data contain 150,000 to 250,000 clones, almost 85% of them seen just once; the ten biggest clones take up 6.9%. The CDR3 has 14 amino acids. Germline V gene data show CDR1 as MNHEY and CDR2 as SVGEGT. V dropped 6 bases and J dropped 7; count of bases not matched to a gene: 5.

The chain links TRBV6-2 or TRBV6-3 to TRBJ1-4; 10 nucleotides agree with TRBD1. This receptor was identified in a human donor with acute or convalescent COVID-19. The donor label of this sample is uncertain. Sequencing was performed on peripheral blood. The CDR3: CASSLRDRGEKLFF. The CDR3 bases are TGTGCCAGCAGCCTCCGGGACAGGGGTGAAAAACTGTTTTTT.